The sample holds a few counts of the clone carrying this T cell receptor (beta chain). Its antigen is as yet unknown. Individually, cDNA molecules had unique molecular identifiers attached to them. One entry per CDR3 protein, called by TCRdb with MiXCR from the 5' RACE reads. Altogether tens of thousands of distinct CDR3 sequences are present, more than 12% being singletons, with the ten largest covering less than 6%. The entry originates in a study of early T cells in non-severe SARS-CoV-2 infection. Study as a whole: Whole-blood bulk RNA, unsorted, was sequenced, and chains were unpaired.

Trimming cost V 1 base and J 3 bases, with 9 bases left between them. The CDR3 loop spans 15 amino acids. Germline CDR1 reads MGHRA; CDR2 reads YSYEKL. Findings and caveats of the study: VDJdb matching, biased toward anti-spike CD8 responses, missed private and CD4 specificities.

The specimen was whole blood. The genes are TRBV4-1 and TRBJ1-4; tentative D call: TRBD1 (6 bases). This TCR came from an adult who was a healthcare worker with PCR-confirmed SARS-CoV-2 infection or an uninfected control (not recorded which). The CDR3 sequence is CASSQADSANEKLFF. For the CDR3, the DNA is TGCGCCAGCAGCCAAGCGGACAGCGCTAATGAAAAACTGTTTTTT.